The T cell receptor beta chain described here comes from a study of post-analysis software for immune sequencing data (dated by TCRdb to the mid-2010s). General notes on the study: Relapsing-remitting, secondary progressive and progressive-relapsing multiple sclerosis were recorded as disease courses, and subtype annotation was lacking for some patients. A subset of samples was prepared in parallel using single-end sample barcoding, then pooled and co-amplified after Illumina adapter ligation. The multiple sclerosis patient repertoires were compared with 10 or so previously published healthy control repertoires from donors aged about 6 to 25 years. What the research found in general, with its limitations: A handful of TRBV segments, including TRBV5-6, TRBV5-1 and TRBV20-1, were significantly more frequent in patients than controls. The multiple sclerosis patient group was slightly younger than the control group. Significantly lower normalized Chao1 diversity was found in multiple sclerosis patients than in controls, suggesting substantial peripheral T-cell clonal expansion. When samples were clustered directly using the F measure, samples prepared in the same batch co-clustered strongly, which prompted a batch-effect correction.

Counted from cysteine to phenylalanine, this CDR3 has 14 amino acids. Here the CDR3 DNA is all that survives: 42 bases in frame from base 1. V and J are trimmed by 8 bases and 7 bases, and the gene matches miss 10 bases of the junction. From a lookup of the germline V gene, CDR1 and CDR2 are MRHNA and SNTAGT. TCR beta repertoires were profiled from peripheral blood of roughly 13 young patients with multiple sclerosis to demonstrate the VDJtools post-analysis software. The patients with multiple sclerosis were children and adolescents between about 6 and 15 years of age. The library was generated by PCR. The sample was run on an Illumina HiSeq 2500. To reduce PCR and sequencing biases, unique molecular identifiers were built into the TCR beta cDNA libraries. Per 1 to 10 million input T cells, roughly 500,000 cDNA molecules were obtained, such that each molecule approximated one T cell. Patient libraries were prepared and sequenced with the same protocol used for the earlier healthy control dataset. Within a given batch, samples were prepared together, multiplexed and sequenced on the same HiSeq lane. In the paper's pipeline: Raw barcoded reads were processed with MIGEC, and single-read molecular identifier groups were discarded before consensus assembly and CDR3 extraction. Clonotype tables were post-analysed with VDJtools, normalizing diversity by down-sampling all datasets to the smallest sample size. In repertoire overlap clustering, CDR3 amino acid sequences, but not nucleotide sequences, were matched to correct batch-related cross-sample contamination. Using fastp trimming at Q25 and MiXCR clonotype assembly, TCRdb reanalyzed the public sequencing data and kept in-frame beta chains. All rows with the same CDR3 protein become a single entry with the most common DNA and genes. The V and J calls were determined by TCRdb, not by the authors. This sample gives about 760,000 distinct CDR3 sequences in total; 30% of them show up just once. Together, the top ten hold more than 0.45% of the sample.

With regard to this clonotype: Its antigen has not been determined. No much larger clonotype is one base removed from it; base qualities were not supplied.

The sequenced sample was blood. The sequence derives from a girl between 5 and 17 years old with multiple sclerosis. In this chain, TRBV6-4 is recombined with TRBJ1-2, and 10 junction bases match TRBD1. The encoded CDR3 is CASGGQGDASGYTF. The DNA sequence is TGTGCCAGCGGAGGACAGGGGGACGCAAGTGGCTACACCTTC.